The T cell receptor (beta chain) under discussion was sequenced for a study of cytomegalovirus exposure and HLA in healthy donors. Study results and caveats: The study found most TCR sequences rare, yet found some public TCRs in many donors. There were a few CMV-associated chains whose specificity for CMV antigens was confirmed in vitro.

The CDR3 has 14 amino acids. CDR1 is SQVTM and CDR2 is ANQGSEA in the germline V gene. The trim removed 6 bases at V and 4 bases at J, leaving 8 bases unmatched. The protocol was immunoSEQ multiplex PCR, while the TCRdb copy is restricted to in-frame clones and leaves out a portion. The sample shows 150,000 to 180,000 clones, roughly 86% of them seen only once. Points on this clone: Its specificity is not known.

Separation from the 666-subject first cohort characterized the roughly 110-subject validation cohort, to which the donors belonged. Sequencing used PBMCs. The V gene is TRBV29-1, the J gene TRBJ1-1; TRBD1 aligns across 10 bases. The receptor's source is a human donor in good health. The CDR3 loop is CSVCDRGPGTEAFF. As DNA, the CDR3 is TGCAGCGTGTGCGACAGGGGGCCTGGCACTGAAGCTTTCTTT.